These T cell receptor beta chains were read from a single sample in a study of T cell repertoires in MIS-A myocarditis. TCRdb's copy holds only in-frame clones and misses some; the assay was immunoSEQ multiplex PCR. The sample lists a few thousand clones, approximately 80% seen once, with roughly 64% in the top ten. Sequenced material: interventricular septum heart tissue obtained at autopsy. These receptors came from a man younger than 35 with fulminant myocarditis from multisystem inflammatory syndrome in adults (MIS-A) after COVID-19. CDR3s include the opening cysteine and the closing phenylalanine or tryptophan. Fields, in order: D gene, V gene, clone size, J gene, CDR3 protein, CDR3 DNA. The D gene is left open where the match is weak. Clone size is stated in some rows and not others, as once, few, many or a class when expanded.

TRBD1	TRBV2	once	TRBJ1-2	CAIAGTGIVGYTF	TGTGCCATTGCCGGGACAGGGATAGTTGGCTACACCTTC
.	TRBV7-9	once	TRBJ1-2	CASSPGGAGYTF	TGTGCCAGCAGCCCGGGGGGGGCTGGCTACACCTTC
.	TRBV4-1	.	TRBJ1-2	CASSQELGAIPYGYTF	TGCGCCAGCAGCCAAGAACTAGGAGCCATTCCTTATGGCTACACCTTC
.	TRBV4-1	.	TRBJ1-4	CASSQDRPGWGEKLFF	TGCGCCAGCAGCCAAGATAGGCCGGGCTGGGGTGAAAAACTGTTTTTT
.	TRBV7-9	.	TRBJ2-7	CASSTTALKWDEQYF	TGTGCCAGCAGCACGACGGCACTCAAATGGGACGAGCAGTACTTC
.	TRBV5-1	.	TRBJ2-5	CASSLEGGHGLETQYF	TGCGCCAGCAGCTTGGAGGGCGGGCACGGCTTGGAGACCCAGTACTTC
TRBD2	TRBV7-9	.	TRBJ2-7	CASSLSGAPEQYF	TGTGCCAGCAGCTTGAGCGGGGCCCCCGAGCAGTACTTC
.	TRBV12-3/TRBV12-4	.	TRBJ1-2	CASSYRTYGYTF	TGTGCCAGCAGCTACAGGACCTATGGCTACACCTTC
.	TRBV19	.	TRBJ1-1	CASIDQGAEAFF	TGTGCCAGTATAGACCAAGGGGCTGAAGCTTTCTTT
.	TRBV5-6	.	TRBJ2-5	CASSLINSVETQYF	TGTGCCAGCAGCTTGATTAATAGCGTGGAGACCCAGTACTTC
.	TRBV3-1/TRBV3-2	.	TRBJ2-1	CASSQALATVSYNEQFF	TGTGCCAGCAGCCAAGCCCTCGCCACCGTCTCCTACAATGAGCAGTTCTTC
.	TRBV1	.	TRBJ1-4	CTRKTGGSANEKLFF	TGCACCAGAAAGACAGGGGGCTCGGCTAATGAAAAACTGTTTTTT
TRBD1	TRBV3-1/TRBV3-2	.	TRBJ2-5	CASNPSGTGRQETQYF	TGTGCCAGCAACCCTTCGGGGACAGGGCGACAAGAGACCCAGTACTTC
.	TRBV10-1	.	TRBJ2-2	CASRTLPNTGELFF	TGCGCCAGCAGGACTCTCCCGAACACCGGGGAGCTGTTTTTT
.	TRBV6-5	few	TRBJ2-2	CASSYQIDSTGELFF	TGTGCCAGCAGTTACCAAATCGACAGCACCGGGGAGCTGTTTTTT
TRBD1	TRBV5-8	.	TRBJ2-6	CASRQPGGIYSGANVLTF	TGTGCCAGCAGACAACCAGGGGGCATTTACTCTGGGGCCAACGTCCTGACTTTC
TRBD1	TRBV24-1	.	TRBJ2-5	CATGRQGEETQYF	TGTGCCACCGGACGACAGGGGGAAGAGACCCAGTACTTC
TRBD2	TRBV7-2	.	TRBJ2-7	CASSRRSGGPAEQYF	TGTGCCAGCAGCCGCAGAAGCGGGGGGCCCGCCGAGCAGTACTTC
.	TRBV5-1	.	TRBJ1-6	CASSQGIGYDSPLHF	TGCGCCAGCAGCCAGGGGATCGGATACGATTCACCCCTCCACTTT
.	TRBV3-1/TRBV3-2	.	TRBJ2-1	CASGDPYNEQFF	TGTGCCAGTGGGGATCCCTACAATGAGCAGTTCTTC
TRBD1	TRBV12-3/TRBV12-4	.	TRBJ2-7	CASSLTKGAEQYF	TGTGCCAGCAGTTTAACTAAGGGGGCCGAGCAGTACTTC
TRBD2	TRBV5-1	.	TRBJ2-1	CASSSGLAGGSYRQQFF	TGCGCCAGCAGCTCGGGACTAGCGGGAGGCTCCTACAGACAGCAGTTCTTC
TRBD1	TRBV5-4	.	TRBJ2-7	CASSLDRGSSYEQYF	TGTGCCAGCAGCCTTGACAGGGGAAGCTCCTACGAGCAGTACTTC
TRBD2	TRBV14	.	TRBJ2-1	CASSQWSGGPSTYNEQFF	TGTGCCAGCAGCCAATGGAGCGGGGGGCCCTCGACCTACAATGAGCAGTTCTTC
TRBD1	TRBV25-1	.	TRBJ2-4	CASSERQGAAKNIQYF	TGTGCCAGCAGTGAGCGTCAGGGGGCGGCCAAAAACATTCAGTACTTC
.	TRBV30	.	TRBJ2-3	CAWSSPDTQYF	TGTGCCTGGAGTAGCCCTGATACGCAGTATTTT
.	TRBV28	.	TRBJ1-2	CASSLLEGSYGYTF	TGTGCCAGCAGTTTGCTCGAAGGGAGCTATGGCTACACCTTC
.	TRBV4-2	few	TRBJ1-1	CASSQDWSDTEAFF	TGTGCCAGCAGCCAAGATTGGTCTGACACTGAAGCTTTCTTT
.	TRBV27	few	TRBJ2-7	CASGDYEQYF	TGTGCCAGCGGGGACTACGAGCAGTACTTC
TRBD1	TRBV6-5	few	TRBJ2-7	CASSYLDRGTYEQYF	TGTGCCAGCAGTTACCTGGACAGGGGGACGTACGAGCAGTACTTC
.	TRBV7-8	.	TRBJ1-5	CASSRAGGRYSNQPQHF	TGTGCCAGCAGCCGAGCGGGGGGGAGGTATAGCAATCAGCCCCAGCATTTT
.	TRBV7-9	.	TRBJ1-6	CASSLARDSPLHF	TGTGCCAGCAGCTTAGCGCGAGATTCACCCCTCCACTTT
.	TRBV9	medium-sized	TRBJ2-1	CASSVASSPYNEQFF	TGTGCCAGCAGCGTAGCTAGCTCCCCCTACAATGAGCAGTTCTTC
.	TRBV28	.	TRBJ2-1	CASTLGDEQFF	TGTGCCAGCACGTTGGGTGATGAGCAGTTCTTC
.	TRBV2	.	TRBJ2-3	CASISNTGSKSTDTQYF	TGTGCCAGCATCTCCAACACCGGGTCCAAAAGCACAGATACGCAGTATTTT
TRBD2	TRBV28	.	TRBJ2-3	CASSLWREGADTQYF	TGTGCCAGCAGTTTATGGCGGGAGGGGGCAGATACGCAGTATTTT
TRBD1	TRBV19	.	TRBJ1-1	CASSIDLGGRETEAFF	TGTGCCAGTAGTATAGATCTAGGGGGCCGGGAGACTGAAGCTTTCTTT
TRBD2	TRBV30	.	TRBJ2-1	CAWSLIAGAYNEQFF	TGTGCCTGGAGTTTGATAGCGGGGGCTTACAATGAGCAGTTCTTC
.	TRBV7-8	few	TRBJ1-6	CASSLYDSSNSPLHF	TGTGCCAGCAGCTTATATGACAGCTCCAATTCACCCCTCCACTTT
.	TRBV19	.	TRBJ1-5	CASCFRDQPQHF	TGTGCCAGCTGCTTCCGGGATCAGCCCCAGCATTTT
TRBD1	TRBV6-5	.	TRBJ1-2	CASSFSNRGLGYGYTF	TGTGCCAGCAGTTTCTCCAACAGGGGGCTAGGCTATGGCTACACCTTC
.	TRBV5-4	.	TRBJ2-7	CASSYGPRGSYEQYF	TGTGCCAGCAGTTATGGGCCAAGGGGATCCTACGAGCAGTACTTC
TRBD1	TRBV12-3/TRBV12-4	.	TRBJ2-3	CASRGTGEYF	TGTGCCAGCAGGGGGACAGGGGAGTATTTT
.	TRBV28	.	TRBJ1-2	CASRQGLSGYTF	TGTGCCAGCAGACAGGGATTGAGTGGCTACACCTTC
TRBD1	TRBV24-1	once	TRBJ2-2	CATSDPGQALNTGELFF	TGTGCCACCAGTGATCCCGGACAGGCGCTGAACACCGGGGAGCTGTTTTTT
TRBD1	TRBV5-5	.	TRBJ2-6	CASSQRGTAGANVLTF	TGTGCCAGCAGCCAAAGAGGGACAGCTGGGGCCAACGTCCTGACTTTC
.	TRBV10-2	.	TRBJ2-5	CASSFQQDQETQYF	TGCGCCAGCTCTTTCCAGCAGGACCAAGAGACCCAGTACTTC
TRBD1	TRBV24-1	.	TRBJ2-1	CATSDLPQGDSYNEQFF	TGTGCCACCAGTGATTTGCCACAGGGGGACTCCTACAATGAGCAGTTCTTC
TRBD1	TRBV7-8	.	TRBJ1-2	CASSRGTAESNYGYTF	TGTGCCAGCAGCCGAGGGACAGCCGAATCTAACTATGGCTACACCTTC
TRBD1	TRBV6-2/TRBV6-3	.	TRBJ2-3	CASSSMGQKVGDTQYF	TGTGCCAGCAGTTCCATGGGACAGAAAGTAGGAGATACGCAGTATTTT
.	TRBV30	.	TRBJ2-7	CAWTGRDSYEQYF	TGTGCCTGGACCGGACGGGACTCCTACGAGCAGTACTTC
.	TRBV12-3/TRBV12-4	once	TRBJ2-1	CASSFLKNEQFF	TGTGCCAGCAGTTTCCTTAAGAATGAGCAGTTCTTC
.	TRBV7-9	few	TRBJ1-1	CASSAKGVYGEAFF	TGTGCCAGCAGCGCTAAAGGGGTTTACGGTGAAGCTTTCTTT
TRBD1	TRBV27	.	TRBJ1-1	CASSLDTGGEAEAFF	TGTGCCAGCAGTTTAGACACAGGGGGCGAGGCTGAAGCTTTCTTT
TRBD2	TRBV27	few	TRBJ2-1	CASTPGLAGAIPADGQFF	TGTGCCAGCACCCCGGGACTAGCGGGGGCTATCCCAGCCGATGGGCAGTTCTTC
TRBD1	TRBV6-2/TRBV6-3	.	TRBJ2-7	CASSYSAQGMAYEQYF	TGTGCCAGCAGTTACTCAGCACAGGGGATGGCCTACGAGCAGTACTTC
.	TRBV7-9	.	TRBJ1-1	CASSPSLGAFTEAFF	TGTGCCAGCAGCCCAAGCTTGGGGGCGTTCACTGAAGCTTTCTTT
TRBD1	TRBV2	.	TRBJ1-2	CANRRLQGSDGYTF	TGTGCCAACAGGAGACTACAGGGGTCCGATGGCTACACCTTC
.	TRBV15	.	TRBJ1-1	CATSRRSRGSEAFF	TGTGCCACCAGCAGAAGGTCGCGAGGGAGTGAAGCTTTCTTT